The rows below give T cell receptor beta chains drawn from one sample of a study of CD8 T cells in Susac syndrome. TCRdb itself ran the immunoSEQ multiplex PCR reads through MiXCR, one entry per CDR3 protein. The sample comprises approximately 54,000 distinct CDR3 sequences, 85% to 95% of which are singletons, and less than 0.95% rests with the top ten. The sequencing input was CD8+ T cells from PBMCs. The receptors were sampled from a human donor with Susac syndrome. The CDR3 runs from the conserved cysteine through the conserved F or W. The D gene is left open where the match is weak.

>TRBV4-3|TRBJ2-3|-
CASSQDGYTQYF
TGCGCCAGCAGCCAAGACGGGTATACGCAGTATTTT
>TRBV30|TRBJ2-7|-
CAWRAQTGREQYF
TGTGCCTGGAGGGCCCAAACAGGGCGCGAGCAGTACTTC
>TRBV23-1|TRBJ1-1|-
CASSRQLNTEAFF
TGCGCCAGCAGTCGACAGCTCAACACTGAAGCTTTCTTT
>TRBV5-6|TRBJ2-3|-
CASSRSTDTQYF
TGTGCCAGCAGTCGGAGCACAGATACGCAGTATTTT
>TRBV7-9|TRBJ2-7|-
CASSLGTNEQYF
TGTGCCAGCAGCCTGGGGACAAACGAGCAGTACTTC
>TRBV29-1|TRBJ1-2|-
CSVDGGSGYGYTF
TGCAGCGTTGATGGGGGTAGCGGCTATGGCTACACCTTC
>TRBV14|TRBJ1-1|-
CASSQVQYTEAFF
TGTGCCAGCAGCCAAGTACAGTACACTGAAGCTTTCTTT
>TRBV5-6|TRBJ2-7|TRBD1
CASSLGTGKPYEQYF
TGTGCCAGCAGCCTTGGGACAGGGAAGCCCTACGAGCAGTACTTC
>TRBV11-2|TRBJ2-3|-
CASGLGGLLTDTQYF
TGTGCCAGCGGGTTGGGCGGGTTACTCACAGATACGCAGTATTTT
>TRBV4-3|TRBJ2-3|TRBD2
CASSRNPSGGNTDTQYF
TGCGCCAGCAGCCGGAACCCTAGCGGGGGGAACACAGATACGCAGTATTTT
>TRBV20-1|TRBJ1-1|-
CSARRENTEAFF
TGCAGTGCTAGGCGAGAGAACACTGAAGCTTTCTTT
>TRBV9|TRBJ1-1|-
CASSVVNGRNTEAFF
TGTGCCAGCAGCGTAGTAAATGGCAGAAACACTGAAGCTTTCTTT
>TRBV2|TRBJ2-3|TRBD2
CASSATSPSTDTQYF
TGTGCCAGCAGTGCGACTAGCCCAAGCACAGATACGCAGTATTTT